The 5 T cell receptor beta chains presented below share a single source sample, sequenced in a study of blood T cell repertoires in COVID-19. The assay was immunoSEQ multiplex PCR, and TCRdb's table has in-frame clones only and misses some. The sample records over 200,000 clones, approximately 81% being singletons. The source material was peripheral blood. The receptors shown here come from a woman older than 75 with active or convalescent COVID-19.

CDR3 sequence: CATSETGQGDNEQFF. Written as DNA, the CDR3 is TGTGCCACCAGTGAAACGGGACAGGGGGACAATGAGCAGTTCTTC. This chain joins TRBV24-1 and TRBJ2-1, with TRBD1 identical over 11 bases. CDR1 KGHDR and CDR2 SFDVKD come from the germline V gene. CDR3 length: 15 amino acids. J was trimmed by 5 bases and V by 4 bases; bases with no gene match: 3.

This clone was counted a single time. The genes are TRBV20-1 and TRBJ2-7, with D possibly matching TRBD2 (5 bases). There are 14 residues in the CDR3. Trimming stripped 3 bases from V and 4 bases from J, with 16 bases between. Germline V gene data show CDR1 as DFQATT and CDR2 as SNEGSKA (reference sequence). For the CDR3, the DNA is TGCAGTGCTAGTTCCCTAGTCGGGATTTACGAGCAGTACTTC. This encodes CSASSLVGIYEQYF.

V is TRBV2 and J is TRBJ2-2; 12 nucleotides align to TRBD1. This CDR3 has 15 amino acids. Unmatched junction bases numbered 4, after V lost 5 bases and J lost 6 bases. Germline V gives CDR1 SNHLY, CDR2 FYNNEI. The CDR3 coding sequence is TGTGCCAGCAGTAACCGGGACAGGGGGCCCGGGGAGCTGTTTTTT. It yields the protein CASSNRDRGPGELFF.

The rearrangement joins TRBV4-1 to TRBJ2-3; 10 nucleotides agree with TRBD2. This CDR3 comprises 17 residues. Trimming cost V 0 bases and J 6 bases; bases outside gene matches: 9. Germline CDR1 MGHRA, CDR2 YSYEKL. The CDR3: CASSQDRERGGPDTQYF. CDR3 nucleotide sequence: TGCGCCAGCAGCCAAGATAGGGAGCGGGGGGGCCCCGATACGCAGTATTTT.

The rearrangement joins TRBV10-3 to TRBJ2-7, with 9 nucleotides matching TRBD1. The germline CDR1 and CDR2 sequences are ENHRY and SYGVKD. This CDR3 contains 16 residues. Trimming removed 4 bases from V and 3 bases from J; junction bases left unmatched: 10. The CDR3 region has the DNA TGTGCCATCAGTGTCGGGACAGGGTGGGGTCACTACGAGCAGTACTTC. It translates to CAISVGTGWGHYEQYF.